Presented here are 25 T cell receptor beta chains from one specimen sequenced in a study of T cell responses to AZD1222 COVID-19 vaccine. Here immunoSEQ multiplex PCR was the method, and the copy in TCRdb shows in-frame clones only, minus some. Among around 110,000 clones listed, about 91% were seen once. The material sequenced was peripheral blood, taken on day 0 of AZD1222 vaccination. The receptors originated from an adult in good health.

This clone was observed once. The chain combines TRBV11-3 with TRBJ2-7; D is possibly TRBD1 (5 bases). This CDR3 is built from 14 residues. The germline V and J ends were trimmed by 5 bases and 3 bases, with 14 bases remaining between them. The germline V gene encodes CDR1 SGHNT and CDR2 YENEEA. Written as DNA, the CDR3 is TGTGCCAGCAGCCCCGGACATACCCGCTACGAGCAGTACTTC. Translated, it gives CASSPGHTRYEQYF.

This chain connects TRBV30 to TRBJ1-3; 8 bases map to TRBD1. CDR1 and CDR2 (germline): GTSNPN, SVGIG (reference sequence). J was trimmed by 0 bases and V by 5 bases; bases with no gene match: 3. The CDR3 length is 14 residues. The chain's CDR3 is CAWGTGGSGNTIYF. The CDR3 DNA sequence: TGTGCCTGGGGTACAGGGGGCTCTGGAAACACCATATATTTT.

CDR3 coding DNA: TGTGCCAGCAGCGTCCAGGGGGCGGACACTGAAGCTTTCTTT. Encoded protein: CASSVQGADTEAFF. V and J are TRBV9 and TRBJ1-1; 8 nucleotides agree with TRBD1. The ends lost 2 bases at V and 3 bases at J; junction bases unmatched: 3. This CDR3 is 14 amino acids long. Germline V gives CDR1 SGDLS, CDR2 YYNGEE. Variable domain in full (rest from reference TRBV9 and TRBJ1-1): DSGVTQTPKHLITATGQRVTLRCSPRSGDLSVYWYQQSLDQGLQFLIQYYNGEERAKGNILERFSAQQFPDLHSELNLSSLELGDSALYFCASSVQGADTEAFFGQGTRLTVV.

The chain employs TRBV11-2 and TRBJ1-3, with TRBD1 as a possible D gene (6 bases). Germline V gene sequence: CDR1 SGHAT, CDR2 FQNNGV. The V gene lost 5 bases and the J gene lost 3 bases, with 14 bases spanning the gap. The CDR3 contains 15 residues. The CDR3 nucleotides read TGTGCCAGCAGCCGGGGCAGGGGTAATGGAAACACCATATATTTT. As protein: CASSRGRGNGNTIYF.

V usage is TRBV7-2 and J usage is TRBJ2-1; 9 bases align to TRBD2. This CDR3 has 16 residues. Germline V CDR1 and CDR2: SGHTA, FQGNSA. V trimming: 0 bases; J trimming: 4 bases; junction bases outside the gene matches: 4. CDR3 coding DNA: TGTGCCAGCAGCTTAGCGGCTAGCGGGGAGTACAATGAGCAGTTCTTC. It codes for CASSLAASGEYNEQFF.

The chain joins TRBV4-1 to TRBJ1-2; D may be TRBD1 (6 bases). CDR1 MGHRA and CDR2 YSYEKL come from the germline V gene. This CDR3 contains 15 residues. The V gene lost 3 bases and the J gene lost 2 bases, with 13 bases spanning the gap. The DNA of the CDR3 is TGCGCCAGCAGCCAGGCCGGGACAACCAACTATGGCTACACCTTC. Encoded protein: CASSQAGTTNYGYTF.

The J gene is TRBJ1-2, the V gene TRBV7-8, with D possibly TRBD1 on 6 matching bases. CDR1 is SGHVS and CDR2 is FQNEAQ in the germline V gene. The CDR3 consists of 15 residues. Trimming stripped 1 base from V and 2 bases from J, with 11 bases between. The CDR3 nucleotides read TGTGCCAGCAGCTTAGGACAGGTTCTCAACTATGGCTACACCTTC. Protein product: CASSLGQVLNYGYTF.

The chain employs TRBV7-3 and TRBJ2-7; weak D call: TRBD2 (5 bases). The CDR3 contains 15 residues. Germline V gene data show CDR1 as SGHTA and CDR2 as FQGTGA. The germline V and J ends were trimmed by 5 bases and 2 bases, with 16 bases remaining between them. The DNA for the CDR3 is TGTGCCAGCAGCCCAAACGCCCTAGCTCCCTACGAGCAGTACTTC. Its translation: CASSPNALAPYEQYF.

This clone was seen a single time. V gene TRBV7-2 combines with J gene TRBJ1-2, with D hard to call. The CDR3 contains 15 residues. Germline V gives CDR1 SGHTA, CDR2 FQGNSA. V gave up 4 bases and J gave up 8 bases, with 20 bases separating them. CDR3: CASSSYQRAEEGYTF. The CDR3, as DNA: TGTGCCAGCAGCTCCTACCAAAGAGCGGAGGAAGGCTACACCTTC.

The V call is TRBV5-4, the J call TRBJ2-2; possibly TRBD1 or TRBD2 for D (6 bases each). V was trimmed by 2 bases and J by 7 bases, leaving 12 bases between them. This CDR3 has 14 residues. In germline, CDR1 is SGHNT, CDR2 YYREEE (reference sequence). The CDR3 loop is CASSFWGAHGELFF. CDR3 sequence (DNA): TGTGCCAGCAGCTTTTGGGGGGCCCACGGGGAGCTGTTTTTT.

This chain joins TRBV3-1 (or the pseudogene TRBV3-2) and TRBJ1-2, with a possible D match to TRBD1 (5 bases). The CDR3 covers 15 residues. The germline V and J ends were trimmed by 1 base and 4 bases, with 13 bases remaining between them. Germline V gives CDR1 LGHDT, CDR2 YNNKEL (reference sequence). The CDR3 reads CASSQGSGQGYGYTF. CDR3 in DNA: TGTGCCAGCAGCCAAGGGTCAGGGCAGGGCTATGGCTACACCTTC.

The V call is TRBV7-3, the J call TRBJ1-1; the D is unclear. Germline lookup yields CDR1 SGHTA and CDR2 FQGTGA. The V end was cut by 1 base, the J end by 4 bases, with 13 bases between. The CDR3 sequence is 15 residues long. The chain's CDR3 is CASSLIPGPGTEAFF. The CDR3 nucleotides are TGTGCCAGCAGCTTAATACCAGGCCCGGGCACTGAAGCTTTCTTT. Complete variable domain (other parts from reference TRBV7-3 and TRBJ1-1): GAGVSQTPSNKVTEKGKYVELRCDPISGHTALYWYRQSLGQGPEFLIYFQGTGAADDSGLPNDRFFAVRPEGSVSTLKIQRTERGDSAVYLCASSLIPGPGTEAFFGQGTRLTVV.

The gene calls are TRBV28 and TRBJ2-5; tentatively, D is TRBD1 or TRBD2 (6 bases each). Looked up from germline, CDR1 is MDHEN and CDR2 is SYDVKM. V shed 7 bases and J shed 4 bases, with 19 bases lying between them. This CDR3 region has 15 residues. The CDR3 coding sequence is TGTGCCAGCAACCAGTTTAAGGGGGGTTTAGAGACCCAGTACTTC. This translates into CASNQFKGGLETQYF. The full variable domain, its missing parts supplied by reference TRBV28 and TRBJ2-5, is DVKVTQSSRYLVKRTGEKVFLECVQDMDHENMFWYRQDPGLGLRLIYFSYDVKMKEKGDIPEGYSVSREKKERFSLILESASTNQTSMYLCASNQFKGGLETQYFGPGTRLLVL.

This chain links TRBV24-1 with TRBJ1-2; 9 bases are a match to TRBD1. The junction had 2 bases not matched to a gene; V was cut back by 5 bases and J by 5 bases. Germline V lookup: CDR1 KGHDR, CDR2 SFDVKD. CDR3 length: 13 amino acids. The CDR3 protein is CATSGDRGYGYTF. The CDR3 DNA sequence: TGTGCCACCAGTGGTGACAGGGGGTATGGCTACACCTTC.

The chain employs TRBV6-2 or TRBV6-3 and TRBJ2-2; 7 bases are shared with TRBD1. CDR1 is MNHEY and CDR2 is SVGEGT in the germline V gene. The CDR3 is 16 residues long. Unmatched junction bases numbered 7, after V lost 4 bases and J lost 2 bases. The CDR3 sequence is CASSSVGTANTGELFF. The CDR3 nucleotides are TGTGCCAGCAGTTCAGTCGGGACAGCAAACACCGGGGAGCTGTTTTTT.

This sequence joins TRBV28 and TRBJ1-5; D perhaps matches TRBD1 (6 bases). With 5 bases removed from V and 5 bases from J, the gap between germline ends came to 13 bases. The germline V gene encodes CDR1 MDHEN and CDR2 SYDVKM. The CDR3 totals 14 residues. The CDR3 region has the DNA TGTGCCAGCAGTCCCCACAGGGAGGATCAGCCCCAGCATTTT. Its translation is CASSPHREDQPQHF. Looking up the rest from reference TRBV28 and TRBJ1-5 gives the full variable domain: DVKVTQSSRYLVKRTGEKVFLECVQDMDHENMFWYRQDPGLGLRLIYFSYDVKMKEKGDIPEGYSVSREKKERFSLILESASTNQTSMYLCASSPHREDQPQHFGDGTRLSIL.

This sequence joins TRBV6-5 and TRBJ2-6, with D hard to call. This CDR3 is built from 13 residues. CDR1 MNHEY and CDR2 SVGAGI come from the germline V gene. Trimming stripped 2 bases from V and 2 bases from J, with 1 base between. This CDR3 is CASSYPGANVLTF. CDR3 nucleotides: TGTGCCAGCAGTTACCCTGGGGCCAACGTCCTGACTTTC.

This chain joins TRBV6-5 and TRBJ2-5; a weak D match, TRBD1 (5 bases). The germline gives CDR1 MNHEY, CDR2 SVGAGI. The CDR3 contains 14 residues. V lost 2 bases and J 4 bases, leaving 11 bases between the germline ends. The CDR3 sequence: CASSYGREGETQYF. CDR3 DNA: TGTGCCAGCAGTTACGGCAGGGAAGGAGAGACCCAGTACTTC.

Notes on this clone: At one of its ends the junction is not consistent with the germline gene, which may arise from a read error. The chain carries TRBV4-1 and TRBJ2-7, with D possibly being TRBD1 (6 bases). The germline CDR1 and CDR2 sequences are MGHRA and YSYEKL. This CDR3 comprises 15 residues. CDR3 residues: CASSEDLQGGNEQYF. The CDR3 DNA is TGCGCCAGCAGCGAAGACCTACAGGGTGGCAACGAGCAGTACTTC.

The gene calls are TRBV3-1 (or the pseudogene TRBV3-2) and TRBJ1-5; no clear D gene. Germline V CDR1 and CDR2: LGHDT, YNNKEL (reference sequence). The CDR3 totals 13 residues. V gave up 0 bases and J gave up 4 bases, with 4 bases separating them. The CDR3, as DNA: TGTGCCAGCAGCCAAGATCGAAATCAGCCCCAGCATTTT. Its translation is CASSQDRNQPQHF.

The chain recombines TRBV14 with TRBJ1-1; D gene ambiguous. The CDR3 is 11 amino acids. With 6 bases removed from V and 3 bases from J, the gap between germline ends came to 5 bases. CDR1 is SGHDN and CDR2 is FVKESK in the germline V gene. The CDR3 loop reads CASSLYTEAFF. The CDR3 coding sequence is TGTGCCAGCAGTCTTTACACTGAAGCTTTCTTT. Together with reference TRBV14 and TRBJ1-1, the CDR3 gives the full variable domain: EAGVTQFPSHSVIEKGQTVTLRCDPISGHDNLYWYRRVMGKEIKFLLHFVKESKQDESGMPNNRFLAERTGGTYSTLKVQPAELEDSGVYFCASSLYTEAFFGQGTRLTVV.

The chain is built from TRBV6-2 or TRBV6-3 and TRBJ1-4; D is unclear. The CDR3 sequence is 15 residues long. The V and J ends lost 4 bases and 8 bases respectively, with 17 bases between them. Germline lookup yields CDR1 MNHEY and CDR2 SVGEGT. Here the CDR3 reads CASSFPQSTGEKLFF. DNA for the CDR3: TGTGCCAGCAGTTTCCCCCAATCGACCGGGGAAAAACTGTTTTTT.

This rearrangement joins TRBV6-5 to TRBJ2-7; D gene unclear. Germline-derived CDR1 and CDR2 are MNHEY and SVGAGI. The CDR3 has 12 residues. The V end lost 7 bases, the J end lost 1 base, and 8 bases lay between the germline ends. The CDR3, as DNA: TGTGCCAGCATGTGGAAGTCCTACGAGCAGTACTTC. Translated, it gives CASMWKSYEQYF.

CDR3 residues: CASSPYEGTDTQYF. The CDR3 bases are TGTGCCAGCAGCCCATATGAGGGGACAGATACGCAGTATTTT. The chain recombines TRBV7-9 with TRBJ2-3; tentatively, D is TRBD1 or TRBD2 (5 bases each). The germline V gene encodes CDR1 SEHNR and CDR2 FQNEAQ (reference sequence). Trimming stripped 5 bases from V and 3 bases from J, with 12 bases between. CDR3 size: 14 residues.

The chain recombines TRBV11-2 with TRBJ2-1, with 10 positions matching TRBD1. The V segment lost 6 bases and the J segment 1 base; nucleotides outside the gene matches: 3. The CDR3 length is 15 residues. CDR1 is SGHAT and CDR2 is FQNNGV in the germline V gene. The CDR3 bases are TGTGCCAGCAGAAAGGGACAGGGGTCCTACAATGAGCAGTTCTTC. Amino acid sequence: CASRKGQGSYNEQFF.